These 13 T cell receptor beta chains were all obtained from the same sample, sequenced in a study of OX40 agonist ivuxolimab in advanced cancers. Produced via immunoSEQ multiplex PCR; TCRdb's table is partial and in-frame only. The data show more than 55,000 clones, 70% to 85% seen once. The starting material was CD4+ or CD8+ T cells sorted from blood, obtained in a trial of the OX40 agonist ivuxolimab. Receptor source: an adult with an advanced solid tumor such as melanoma, head and neck, liver or kidney cancer.

J is TRBJ2-7 and V is TRBV28; 9 positions agree with TRBD1. Losses at the gene ends were 5 bases for V and 4 bases for J; bases not matched to a gene: 9. The CDR3 is made up of 15 amino acids. Germline CDR1 is MDHEN and CDR2 is SYDVKM. In nucleotides, the CDR3 is TGTGCCAGCAGTGAGGACAGGGGTGGACTGTACGAGCAGTACTTC. This translates into CASSEDRGGLYEQYF.

The chain carries TRBV13 and TRBJ1-4; D unclear. Trimming removed 2 bases from V and 4 bases from J, with 5 bases in between. This CDR3 has 13 residues. Germline V CDR1 and CDR2: PRHDT, FYEKMQ (reference sequence). CDR3 nucleotide sequence: TGTGCCAGCAGCTTATACGGTAATGAAAAACTGTTTTTT. This encodes CASSLYGNEKLFF.

The chain employs TRBV28 and TRBJ1-5; 7 bases are a match to TRBD1. The CDR3 runs to 15 residues. Germline-derived CDR1 and CDR2 are MDHEN and SYDVKM. Germline trimming cut 7 bases from V and 2 bases from J; bases unmatched to any gene: 8. The CDR3 sequence: CASKMGGGGNQPQHF. In nucleotides, the CDR3 is TGTGCCAGCAAGATGGGAGGGGGCGGCAATCAGCCCCAGCATTTT.

This clone was seen a few times. The chain carries TRBV5-1 and TRBJ1-1, with TRBD1 matching 10 bases. Germline V CDR1 and CDR2: SGHRS, YFSETQ. The J segment lost 4 bases and the V segment lost 5 bases, leaving 5 bases of the junction unmatched. This CDR3 is built from 14 residues. This CDR3 is CASRRQGAVTEAFF. The DNA of the CDR3 is TGCGCCAGCAGACGACAGGGGGCGGTCACTGAAGCTTTCTTT.

The J gene is TRBJ1-2, the V gene TRBV11-2; D ambiguous. Germline-derived CDR1 and CDR2 are SGHAT and FQNNGV. The CDR3 has 14 amino acids. Trimming removed 4 bases at V and 4 bases at J, with 13 bases between. Here the CDR3 DNA reads TGTGCCAGCAGCTCCATTCAGGAAACCTATGGCTACACCTTC. This sequence encodes CASSSIQETYGYTF.

This rearrangement joins TRBV2 to TRBJ2-6; 8 bases line up with TRBD1. The V gene's germline CDR1 is SNHLY and CDR2 FYNNEI. This CDR3 has 17 residues. J gave up 2 bases and V 8 bases, and 11 bases lay outside the gene matches. The CDR3 loop reads CASGVSRDRPGANVLTF. DNA for the CDR3: TGTGCCAGCGGGGTGTCCCGGGACAGGCCTGGGGCCAACGTCCTGACTTTC.

The chain has TRBV28 and TRBJ2-3; tentative D call: TRBD2 (5 bases). V was pared by 3 bases and J by 0 bases, with 10 bases between. CDR3 length: 15 residues. Germline-derived CDR1 and CDR2 are MDHEN and SYDVKM. The CDR3, as DNA: TGTGCCAGCAGTTTTCTGCTAGCTAGCACAGATACGCAGTATTTT. It specifies CASSFLLASTDTQYF.

The chain links TRBV12-5 to TRBJ1-3, with D tentatively TRBD1 (6 bases). V was trimmed by 5 bases and J by 2 bases, leaving 13 bases between them. The CDR3 has 15 residues. Germline V gene sequence: CDR1 LGHNT, CDR2 FRNRAP. The CDR3 DNA reads as TGTGCTAGTGGTCCAGACAGGACCCCTGGAAACACCATATATTTT. Translating it yields CASGPDRTPGNTIYF.

This chain uses TRBV7-8 with TRBJ1-5; 7 bases fit TRBD1. This CDR3 spans 16 amino acids. Germline assignment: CDR1 SGHVS and CDR2 FQNEAQ. Losses at the gene ends were 3 bases for V and 0 bases for J; bases not matched to a gene: 5. CDR3 in DNA: TGTGCCAGCAGCTTCGGGACAGTGAATAGCAATCAGCCCCAGCATTTT. It codes for CASSFGTVNSNQPQHF.

The chain recombines TRBV28 with TRBJ1-2, with D possibly being TRBD1 (5 bases). Germline V CDR1 and CDR2: MDHEN, SYDVKM. The CDR3 is made up of 14 amino acids. V gave up 5 bases and J gave up 8 bases, with 18 bases separating them. CDR3 loop: CASSRDDLTMGYTF. CDR3 sequence (DNA): TGTGCCAGCAGTCGGGACGATCTAACTATGGGCTACACCTTC.

A few counts support this clone. The rearrangement uses TRBV7-2 and TRBJ2-3, with D hard to call. The CDR3 contains 13 residues. Germline-derived CDR1 and CDR2 are SGHTA and FQGNSA. V lost 5 bases to trimming and J lost 0 bases, with 6 bases between them. In DNA form, the CDR3 reads TGTGCCAGCAGCGCCACTAGCACAGATACGCAGTATTTT. Encoded protein: CASSATSTDTQYF.

The chain combines TRBV27 with TRBJ2-3; TRBD2 matches at 8 bases. CDR1 and CDR2 (germline): MNHEY, SMNVEV (reference sequence). CDR3 length: 15 amino acids. Germline trimming cut 4 bases from V and 1 base from J; bases unmatched to any gene: 4. The CDR3 loop reads CASSWSGRGTDTQYF. CDR3 coding DNA: TGTGCCAGCAGTTGGAGCGGGAGAGGCACAGATACGCAGTATTTT.

The V and J genes are TRBV5-4 and TRBJ1-1, with TRBD1 as a possible D gene (5 bases). CDR1 and CDR2 (germline): SGHNT, YYREEE (reference sequence). The CDR3 has 15 residues. The V gene lost 5 bases and the J gene lost 1 base, with 15 bases spanning the gap. CDR3 residues: CASSAGLRENTEAFF. In DNA form, the CDR3 reads TGTGCCAGCAGTGCAGGGTTAAGGGAGAACACTGAAGCTTTCTTT.